Shown below are 32 T cell receptor beta chains from a single sample sequenced in a study of control samples from healthy donors and cancer patients (dated by TCRdb to the early 2020s). Library construction relied on the immunoSEQ multiplex PCR assay. TCRdb mirrors the immuneACCESS table, restricted to in-frame sequences. Some clones are absent from its copies; in checked studies, under half trace to an unresolved V gene, and the reason for the others is unknown. Recorded for this sample are 140,000 to 150,000 clones; approximately 93% of them occurred a single time. The ten most abundant clones make up more than 5% of the sample. Sequencing input: blood. The receptors here all came from a man between 18 and 35 years old in good health.

This sequence joins TRBV18 and TRBJ1-1; tentative D call: TRBD1 (6 bases). From germline, CDR1 is KGHSH and CDR2 LQKENI. The CDR3 contains 15 residues. V was clipped by 3 bases and J by 0 bases, with 11 bases between them. The CDR3 DNA reads as TGTGCCAGCTCACCGTCGTCAGGGGTGAACACTGAAGCTTTCTTT. Translated, it gives CASSPSSGVNTEAFF.

This chain's CDR3 is CASSWVRTLNTEAFF. The CDR3 bases are TGTGCCAGCAGTTGGGTCAGAACTCTAAACACTGAAGCTTTCTTT. The chain has TRBV6-5 and TRBJ1-1; D ambiguous. Trimming took off 4 bases at V and 2 bases at J, with 14 bases between the two ends. Germline assignment: CDR1 MNHEY and CDR2 SVGAGI. The CDR3 totals 15 residues.

The chain couples TRBV3-1 (or the pseudogene TRBV3-2) to TRBJ2-5; tentatively, D is TRBD2 (5 bases). Germline lookup yields CDR1 LGHDT and CDR2 YNNKEL (reference sequence). The V end lost 0 bases, the J end lost 7 bases, and 12 bases lay between the germline ends. This CDR3 is 14 amino acids long. CDR3 amino acids: CASSQDHSSGTQYF. The CDR3 region has the DNA TGTGCCAGCAGCCAAGATCATAGCAGCGGGACCCAGTACTTC.

The rearrangement joins TRBV7-9 to TRBJ2-7; no definite D call. The V end lost 3 bases, the J end lost 5 bases, and 11 bases lay between the germline ends. In germline, CDR1 is SEHNR, CDR2 FQNEAQ (reference sequence). This CDR3 has 13 amino acids. CDR3 in DNA: TGTGCCAGCAGCTTGGTGGGAATCGACGAGCAGTACTTC. Translating it yields CASSLVGIDEQYF.

This rearrangement joins TRBV28 to TRBJ2-7, with D possibly being TRBD1 (7 bases). Germline CDR1 and CDR2: MDHEN and SYDVKM. The CDR3 has 14 amino acids. Trimming pared 4 bases from V and 6 bases from J, leaving 16 bases between. CDR3 bases: TGTGCCAGCAGTTGGACAGGAGGGTCGTCCGAGCAGTACTTC. Protein sequence: CASSWTGGSSEQYF.

The table lists this clone with a count of one. This chain joins TRBV13 and TRBJ2-2, with D perhaps TRBD1 (6 bases). The CDR3 is 13 amino acids. The germline gives CDR1 PRHDT, CDR2 FYEKMQ (reference sequence). The ends were cut back, 6 bases at V and 4 bases at J, with 9 bases in the middle. The CDR3 DNA sequence: TGTGCCAGCAGTCTCAGGGGCACCGGGGAGCTGTTTTTT. This translates into CASSLRGTGELFF.

This chain connects TRBV3-1 (or the pseudogene TRBV3-2) to TRBJ2-1; possibly TRBD1 for D (5 bases). The CDR3 runs to 16 residues. Germline-derived CDR1 and CDR2 are LGHDT and YNNKEL (reference sequence). V was pared by 5 bases and J by 10 bases, with 24 bases between. In DNA, the CDR3 is TGTGCCAGCAGCGTAGTGGGGCGACCCTCCATGGGGGAGCAGTTCTTC. Amino acids: CASSVVGRPSMGEQFF.

The genes are TRBV30 and TRBJ1-6, with TRBD1 as a possible D gene (5 bases). The germline V gene encodes CDR1 GTSNPN and CDR2 SVGIG (reference sequence). The CDR3 extends over 13 amino acids. Deletions cut 2 bases from V and 8 bases from J, with 10 bases between. CDR3 loop: CAWSPGRDSPLHF. CDR3 DNA sequence: TGTGCCTGGAGTCCAGGGAGGGATTCACCCCTCCACTTT.

The CDR3 sequence is CASRTERNEQYF. The CDR3 nucleotides read TGTGCCAGCAGAACGGAGAGGAACGAGCAGTACTTC. The V call is TRBV6-6, the J call TRBJ2-7; D call uncertain. The CDR3 contains 12 residues. Germline V gives CDR1 MNHNY, CDR2 SVGAGI (reference sequence). Trimming took off 6 bases at V and 5 bases at J, with 11 bases between the two ends.

V and J are TRBV18 and TRBJ1-1; maybe TRBD1 (5 bases). CDR1 and CDR2 (germline): KGHSH, LQKENI. Trimming removed 1 base at V and 5 bases at J, with 14 bases between. This CDR3 region has 15 residues. This CDR3 is CASSPQYAGQTEAFF. The CDR3 region has the DNA TGTGCCAGCTCACCACAGTATGCAGGGCAGACTGAAGCTTTCTTT.

The V and J genes are TRBV19 and TRBJ1-5; D remains unclear. CDR3 length equals 12 residues. The V and J ends lost 8 bases and 6 bases respectively, with 11 bases between them. In germline, CDR1 is LNHDA, CDR2 SQIVND (reference sequence). The chain's CDR3 is CASEAVGQPQHF. In nucleotides, the CDR3 is TGTGCCAGTGAGGCAGTGGGTCAGCCCCAGCATTTT.

The rearrangement uses TRBV6-2 or TRBV6-3 and TRBJ1-2; D is unresolved. V gave up 4 bases and J gave up 3 bases, with 9 bases separating them. Germline CDR1 and CDR2: MNHEY and SVGEGT. This CDR3 spans 13 amino acids. CDR3 in DNA: TGTGCCAGCAGTTCTCTTCATGACTATGGCTACACCTTC. It yields the protein CASSSLHDYGYTF.

The rearrangement joins TRBV4-1 to TRBJ2-1, with D perhaps TRBD1 or TRBD2 (5 bases each). Germline-derived CDR1 and CDR2 are MGHRA and YSYEKL. There are 14 residues in the CDR3. The V gene lost 4 bases and the J gene lost 2 bases, with 9 bases spanning the gap. The CDR3 loop is CASSPPGPYNEQFF. The CDR3 nucleotides read TGCGCCAGCAGCCCCCCGGGGCCCTACAATGAGCAGTTCTTC.

This clone came up a few times. This sequence joins TRBV30 and TRBJ2-7; D is unresolved. CDR3 length: 11 residues. CDR1 GTSNPN and CDR2 SVGIG come from the germline V gene (reference sequence). V was shortened by 0 bases and J by 5 bases, with 5 bases between the two germline ends. This chain's CDR3 is CAWSVFDEQYF. CDR3 nucleotides: TGTGCCTGGAGTGTCTTTGACGAGCAGTACTTC.

The CDR3, as DNA: TGTGCCAGCAGTTCGACAGGGGGGTTTGAAAAACTGTTTTTT. Translation: CASSSTGGFEKLFF. This chain connects TRBV27 to TRBJ1-4; 9 bases are shared with TRBD1. This CDR3 has 14 amino acids. The trim removed 4 bases at V and 7 bases at J, leaving 4 bases unmatched. CDR1 is MNHEY and CDR2 is SMNVEV in the germline V gene (reference sequence).

The CDR3 bases are TGTGCCAGCAGCGGTAACACCTACGAGCAGTACTTC. This codes for CASSGNTYEQYF. The V and J genes are TRBV7-9 and TRBJ2-7; D remains unclear. Trimming removed 5 bases at V and 2 bases at J, with 7 bases between. This CDR3 comprises 12 residues. The germline CDR1 and CDR2 sequences are SEHNR and FQNEAQ (reference sequence). Looking up the rest from reference TRBV7-9 and TRBJ2-7 gives the full variable domain: DTGVSQNPRHKITKRGQNVTFRCDPISEHNRLYWYRQTLGQGPEFLTYFQNEAQLEKSRLLSDRFSAERPKGSFSTLEIQRTEQGDSAMYLCASSGNTYEQYFGPGTRLTVT.

This chain uses TRBV12-3 or TRBV12-4 with TRBJ1-1; D ambiguous. The V gene lost 11 bases and the J gene lost 8 bases, with 15 bases spanning the gap. CDR3 length: 11 residues. The CDR3 DNA is TGTGCCTCTACAATCTTTGCCGAAGCTTTCTTT. Protein: CASTIFAEAFF.

V is TRBV4-1 and J is TRBJ1-1; 7 bases agree with TRBD1. Germline CDR1 MGHRA, CDR2 YSYEKL. After removal of 0 bases from V and 6 bases from J, the junction contained 4 bases not matched to a gene. The CDR3 sequence is 14 residues long. DNA of the CDR3: TGCGCCAGCAGCCAAGATAGCCAGGGGGCTGAAGCTTTCTTT. Translating gives CASSQDSQGAEAFF.

The V gene is TRBV9, the J gene TRBJ2-2; the D gene is possibly TRBD2 (6 bases). The CDR3 is made up of 16 amino acids. Trimming removed 4 bases at V and 2 bases at J, with 15 bases between. Germline V gene lookup returns CDR1 SGDLS and CDR2 YYNGEE. CDR3 sequence: CASSPGTAENTGELFF. The CDR3 DNA follows: TGTGCCAGCAGCCCAGGGACTGCGGAAAACACCGGGGAGCTGTTTTTT.

The chain recombines TRBV4-3 with TRBJ2-7; 7 nucleotides align to TRBD1. Germline CDR1 is LGHNA and CDR2 is YSLEER. This CDR3 is 17 amino acids long. The V gene end was trimmed by 0 bases and the J gene end by 6 bases; junction bases not matched to a gene: 14. CDR3 DNA: TGCGCCAGCAGCCAAGAGTCATGGACAGGTTCGCCGGGCGAGCAGTACTTC. This sequence encodes CASSQESWTGSPGEQYF.

The V call is TRBV4-1, the J call TRBJ1-2; TRBD1 aligns across 7 bases. The CDR3 consists of 16 residues. V gave up 2 bases and J gave up 3 bases; unmatched junction bases: 9. From germline, CDR1 is MGHRA and CDR2 YSYEKL. This CDR3 is CASSQTQGQWDYGYTF. The CDR3 DNA is TGCGCCAGCAGCCAAACCCAGGGACAGTGGGACTATGGCTACACCTTC.

The rearrangement joins TRBV27 to TRBJ2-3; a weak D match, TRBD1 (6 bases). CDR3 size: 13 residues. Germline CDR1 is MNHEY and CDR2 is SMNVEV (reference sequence). V dropped 4 bases and J dropped 5 bases, with 10 bases sitting between them. CDR3 coding DNA: TGTGCCAGCAGTTGGACAGAGGTAGATACGCAGTATTTT. It encodes CASSWTEVDTQYF.

The rearrangement uses TRBV24-1 and TRBJ2-7; D is unclear. Trimming removed 6 bases from V and 5 bases from J, with 13 bases in between. This CDR3 is 13 amino acids long. Per germline, CDR1 KGHDR and CDR2 SFDVKD. The DNA of the CDR3 is TGTGCCACCAGTCAGACTGGGAAAAACGAGCAGTACTTC. Translated, it gives CATSQTGKNEQYF.

CDR3 residues: CASSQRGLVSGELFF. The DNA for the CDR3 is TGTGCCAGCAGCCAAAGGGGACTAGTTTCCGGGGAGCTGTTTTTT. The V call is TRBV5-4, the J call TRBJ2-2, with TRBD2 matching 8 bases. The ends lost 4 bases at V and 6 bases at J; junction bases unmatched: 8. Germline V gene sequence: CDR1 SGHNT, CDR2 YYREEE (reference sequence). The CDR3 is 15 amino acids. Using reference TRBV5-4 and TRBJ2-2 for the parts outside the CDR3, the full variable domain is ETGVTQSPTHLIKTRGQQVTLRCSSQSGHNTVSWYQQALGQGPQFIFQYYREEENGRGNFPPRFSGLQFPNYSSELNVNALELDDSALYLCASSQRGLVSGELFFGEGSRLTVL.

This chain uses TRBV10-2 with TRBJ2-7; D gene ambiguous. Trimming took 6 bases from V and 12 from J, leaving 15 bases between them. Germline assignment: CDR1 WSHSY and CDR2 SAAADI. The CDR3 is 11 amino acids. DNA of the CDR3: TGCGCCAGCAGCGAAGGGTCGCCCGGGTACTTC. Translation gives CASSEGSPGYF.

The chain combines TRBV11-1 with TRBJ1-1, with D unresolved. Germline CDR1 is SGHAT and CDR2 is FQDESV (reference sequence). The V and J ends lost 8 bases and 0 bases respectively, with 10 bases between them. This CDR3 is 13 amino acids long. CDR3 protein: CASLTEVNTEAFF. In DNA form, the CDR3 reads TGTGCCAGCTTGACGGAAGTGAACACTGAAGCTTTCTTT.

The CDR3 here is CAWSVLSNTEAFF. For the CDR3, the DNA is TGTGCCTGGAGTGTACTGTCGAACACTGAAGCTTTCTTT. The V and J genes are TRBV30 and TRBJ1-1, with D hard to call. There are 13 residues in the CDR3. Germline V lookup: CDR1 GTSNPN, CDR2 SVGIG (reference sequence). Trimming shortened V by 0 bases and J by 1 base, and 6 bases separated the two germline ends.

The chain joins TRBV5-8 to TRBJ1-2, with D perhaps matching TRBD1 (6 bases). There are 14 residues in the CDR3. V was trimmed by 4 bases and J by 8 bases, leaving 18 bases between them. CDR1 is SGHTS, CDR2 YDEGEE, per germline. For the CDR3, the DNA is TGTGCCAGCAGCCCCTCCCAGGGGCGAAGGGGCTACACCTTC. This translates into CASSPSQGRRGYTF.

The J gene is TRBJ2-1, the V gene TRBV6-2 or TRBV6-3; D gene ambiguous. Per the germline V gene, CDR1 is MNHEY and CDR2 is SVGEGT. V gave up 4 bases and J gave up 13 bases, with 17 bases separating them. CDR3 length equals 13 residues. CDR3 bases: TGTGCCAGCAGTTCGCCCGACAACCCTCGACAGTTCTTC. Translated, it gives CASSSPDNPRQFF.

CDR3 nucleotides: TGTGCCTGGGGCCTTGGACAGGGCACAGATACGCAGTATTTT. It specifies CAWGLGQGTDTQYF. This chain connects TRBV30 to TRBJ2-3; TRBD1 aligns across 7 bases. The trim removed 5 bases at V and 1 base at J, leaving 6 bases unmatched. This CDR3 region has 14 residues. Germline CDR1 is GTSNPN and CDR2 is SVGIG (reference sequence).

The chain uses TRBV27 and TRBJ2-7; 9 bases line up with TRBD1. Germline V gives CDR1 MNHEY, CDR2 SMNVEV (reference sequence). Germline trimming cut 3 bases from V and 2 bases from J; bases unmatched to any gene: 5. The CDR3 runs 15 residues. CDR3 loop: CASSFGTGTTYEQYF. The CDR3 DNA sequence: TGTGCCAGCAGTTTTGGGACAGGGACGACCTACGAGCAGTACTTC.

The chain combines TRBV19 with TRBJ2-1; either TRBD1 or TRBD2 may fit D (6 bases each). Trimming left V 3 bases short and J 5 bases short, with 17 bases between. Germline-derived CDR1 and CDR2 are LNHDA and SQIVND (reference sequence). This CDR3 spans 16 amino acids. The chain's CDR3 is CASSIRPGARNNEQFF. CDR3 bases: TGTGCCAGTAGTATTAGGCCGGGGGCGAGAAACAATGAGCAGTTCTTC.